Following are 5 T cell receptor beta chains from one sample sequenced in a study of T cell changes during pregnancy in multiple sclerosis. The method was immunoSEQ multiplex PCR; TCRdb's version includes in-frame clones alone and lacks a portion of them. This sample has almost 35,000 clones; about nine tenths occur once, and the top ten carry about an eighth. The sample in question was CD8+ T cells from peripheral blood mononuclear cells, obtained in the first trimester of pregnancy. These receptors all come from a female donor with multiple sclerosis, enrolled in a pregnancy study.

The J gene is TRBJ2-3, the V gene TRBV11-3; TRBD2 matches 8 bases. The germline gives CDR1 SGHNT, CDR2 YENEEA. The CDR3 contains 14 residues. V trimming: 5 bases; J trimming: 4 bases; junction bases outside the gene matches: 5. CDR3 loop: CASSESGRADTQYF. CDR3 DNA sequence: TGTGCCAGCAGCGAGAGCGGGAGAGCAGATACGCAGTATTTT.

V and J are TRBV4-2 and TRBJ2-3, with 8 bases matching TRBD2. Looked up from germline, CDR1 is LGHNA and CDR2 is YNFKEQ. J lost 5 bases, V lost 1 base, and 14 bases had no gene match. The CDR3 is 18 residues long. The CDR3 DNA is TGTGCCAGCAGCCAAGCAAGGTCACCGGGACTAGAGGGAGATACGCAGTATTTT. Encoded protein: CASSQARSPGLEGDTQYF.

The chain uses TRBV6-6 and TRBJ1-1; D not certain. This CDR3 is 16 amino acids long. V shed 2 bases and J shed 4 bases, with 17 bases lying between them. Germline V gives CDR1 MNHNY, CDR2 SVGAGI (reference sequence). The CDR3 sequence is CASSYDLRSRVTEAFF. The CDR3 DNA follows: TGTGCCAGCAGTTACGATTTAAGGTCGCGGGTCACTGAAGCTTTCTTT.

The V and J genes are TRBV5-1 and TRBJ2-7; TRBD1 matches 7 bases. The ends lost 4 bases at V and 1 base at J; junction bases unmatched: 5. Per germline, CDR1 SGHRS and CDR2 YFSETQ. CDR3 size: 14 residues. For the CDR3, the DNA is TGCGCCAGCAGCCAAGGACAGGCTTCCTACGAGCAGTACTTC. This gives the protein CASSQGQASYEQYF. The variable domain in full, completed from reference TRBV5-1 and TRBJ2-7, reads KAGVTQTPRYLIKTRGQQVTLSCSPISGHRSVSWYQQTPGQGLQFLFEYFSETQRNKGNFPGRFSGRQFSNSRSEMNVSTLELGDSALYLCASSQGQASYEQYFGPGTRLTVT.

This clone occurred once. The gene calls are TRBV5-3 and TRBJ1-1, with a weak D call TRBD1 (5 bases). TRBV5-3 is an ORF, with its function uncertain. V was pared by 4 bases and J by 3 bases, with 25 bases between. The CDR3 consists of 18 residues. In DNA, the CDR3 is TGTGCCAGAAGCGGTACTAAAACAGGCTATGGGTCTTACACTGAAGCTTTCTTT. This gives the protein CARSGTKTGYGSYTEAFF.